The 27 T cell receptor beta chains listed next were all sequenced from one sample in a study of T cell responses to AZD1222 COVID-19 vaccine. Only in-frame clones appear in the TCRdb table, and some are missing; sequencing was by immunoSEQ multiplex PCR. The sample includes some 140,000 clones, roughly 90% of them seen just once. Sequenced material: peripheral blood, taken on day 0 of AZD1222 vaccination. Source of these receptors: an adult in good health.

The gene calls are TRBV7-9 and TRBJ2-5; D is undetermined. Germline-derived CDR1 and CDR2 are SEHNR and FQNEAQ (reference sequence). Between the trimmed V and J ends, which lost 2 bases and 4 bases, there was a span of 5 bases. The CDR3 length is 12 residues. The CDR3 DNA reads TGTGCCAGCAGCTTAATGGGAGAGACCCAGTACTTC. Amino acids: CASSLMGETQYF.

The CDR3, as DNA: TGCGCCAGCAGAGATTACCGGGCCCGAACAGAATATGGCTACACCTTC. Translating gives CASRDYRARTEYGYTF. The genes are TRBV10-2 and TRBJ1-2; no firm D call. Germline V gene sequence: CDR1 WSHSY, CDR2 SAAADI. The CDR3 is 16 residues long. Trimming took off 6 bases at V and 5 bases at J, with 22 bases between the two ends.

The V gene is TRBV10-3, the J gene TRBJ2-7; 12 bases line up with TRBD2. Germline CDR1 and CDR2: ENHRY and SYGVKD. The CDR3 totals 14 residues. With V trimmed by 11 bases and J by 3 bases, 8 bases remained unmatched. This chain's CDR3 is CAVRQTSGSYEQYF. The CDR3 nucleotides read TGTGCCGTCCGCCAGACTAGCGGGAGCTACGAGCAGTACTTC.

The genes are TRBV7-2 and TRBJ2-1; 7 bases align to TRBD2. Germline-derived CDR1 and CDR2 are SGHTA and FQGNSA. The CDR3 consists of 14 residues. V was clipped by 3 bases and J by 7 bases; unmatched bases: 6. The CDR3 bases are TGTGCCAGCAGCTTGTCGGGACTACGTAATGAGCAGTTCTTC. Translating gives CASSLSGLRNEQFF. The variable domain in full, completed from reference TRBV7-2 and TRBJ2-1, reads GAGVSQSPSNKVTEKGKDVELRCDPISGHTALYWYRQSLGQGLEFLIYFQGNSAPDKSGLPSDRFSAERTGGSVSTLTIQRTQQEDSAVYLCASSLSGLRNEQFFGPGTRLTVL.

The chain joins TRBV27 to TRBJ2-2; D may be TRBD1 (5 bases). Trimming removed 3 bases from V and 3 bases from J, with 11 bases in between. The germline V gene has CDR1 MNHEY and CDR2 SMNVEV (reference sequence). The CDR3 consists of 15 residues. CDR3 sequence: CASSFRVRDTGELFF. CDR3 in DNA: TGTGCCAGCAGTTTCCGGGTCAGGGACACCGGGGAGCTGTTTTTT.

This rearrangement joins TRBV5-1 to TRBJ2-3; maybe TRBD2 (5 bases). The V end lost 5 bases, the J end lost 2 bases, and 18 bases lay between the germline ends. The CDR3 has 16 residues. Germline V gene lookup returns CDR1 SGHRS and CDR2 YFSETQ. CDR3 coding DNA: TGCGCCAGCAGTTCGGAGAGCGGCACTCCCACAGATACGCAGTATTTT. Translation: CASSSESGTPTDTQYF.

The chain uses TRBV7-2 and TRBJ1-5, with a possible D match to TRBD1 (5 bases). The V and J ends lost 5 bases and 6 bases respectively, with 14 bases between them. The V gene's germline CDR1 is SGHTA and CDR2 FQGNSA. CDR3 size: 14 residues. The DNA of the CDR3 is TGTGCCAGCAGCCCAACAGGTTTGGGTCAGCCCCAGCATTTT. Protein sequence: CASSPTGLGQPQHF.

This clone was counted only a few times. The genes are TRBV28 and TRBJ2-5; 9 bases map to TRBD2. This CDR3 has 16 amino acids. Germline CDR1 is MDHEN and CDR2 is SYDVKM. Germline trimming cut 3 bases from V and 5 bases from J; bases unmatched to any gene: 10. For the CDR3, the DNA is TGTGCCAGCAGTTTTACCAGCGGGAGGTTGTGGGAGACCCAGTACTTC. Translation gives CASSFTSGRLWETQYF.

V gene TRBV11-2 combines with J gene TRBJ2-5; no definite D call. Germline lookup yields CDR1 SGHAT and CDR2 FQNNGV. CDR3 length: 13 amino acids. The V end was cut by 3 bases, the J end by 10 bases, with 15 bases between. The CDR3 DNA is TGTGCCAGCAGCTTGGCAGGACCTCTGGACCAGTACTTC. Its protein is CASSLAGPLDQYF.

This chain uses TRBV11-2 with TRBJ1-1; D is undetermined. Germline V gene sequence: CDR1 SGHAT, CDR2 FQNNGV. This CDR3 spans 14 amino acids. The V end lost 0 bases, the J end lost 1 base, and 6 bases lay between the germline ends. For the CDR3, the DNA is TGTGCCAGCAGCTTAGATCTGGGGAACACTGAAGCTTTCTTT. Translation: CASSLDLGNTEAFF.

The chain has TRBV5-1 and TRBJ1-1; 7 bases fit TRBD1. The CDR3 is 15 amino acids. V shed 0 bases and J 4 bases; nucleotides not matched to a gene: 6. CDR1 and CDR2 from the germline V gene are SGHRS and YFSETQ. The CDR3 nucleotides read TGCGCCAGCAGCTTGGAACCGGGACAGCTCACTGAAGCTTTCTTT. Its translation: CASSLEPGQLTEAFF.

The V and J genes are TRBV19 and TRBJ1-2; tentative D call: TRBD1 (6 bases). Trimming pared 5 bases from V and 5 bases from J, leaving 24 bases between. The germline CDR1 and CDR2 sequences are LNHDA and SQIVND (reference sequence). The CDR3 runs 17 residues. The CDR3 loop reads CASSSRPREGGGYGYTF. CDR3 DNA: TGTGCCAGTAGTTCTCGCCCCCGGGAAGGGGGAGGATATGGCTACACCTTC.

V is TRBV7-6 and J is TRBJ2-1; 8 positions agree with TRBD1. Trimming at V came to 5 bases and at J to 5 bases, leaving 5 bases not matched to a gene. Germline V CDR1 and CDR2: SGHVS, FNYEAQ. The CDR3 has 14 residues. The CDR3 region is CASSISGQDNEQFF. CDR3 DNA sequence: TGTGCCAGCAGCATATCGGGACAGGACAATGAGCAGTTCTTC.

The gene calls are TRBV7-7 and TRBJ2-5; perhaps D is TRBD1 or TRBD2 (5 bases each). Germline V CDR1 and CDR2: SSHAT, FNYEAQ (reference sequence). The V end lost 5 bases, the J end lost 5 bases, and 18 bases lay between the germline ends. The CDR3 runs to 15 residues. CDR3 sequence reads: CASSLGTVGEETQYF. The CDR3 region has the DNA TGTGCCAGCAGCCTAGGAACTGTAGGGGAGGAGACCCAGTACTTC.

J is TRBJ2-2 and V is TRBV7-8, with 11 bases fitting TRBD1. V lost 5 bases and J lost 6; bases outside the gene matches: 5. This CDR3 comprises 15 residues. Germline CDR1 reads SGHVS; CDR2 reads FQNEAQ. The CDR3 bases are TGTGCCAGCAGCCTCGGGACAGGGGGGGCCGGGGAGCTGTTTTTT. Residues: CASSLGTGGAGELFF. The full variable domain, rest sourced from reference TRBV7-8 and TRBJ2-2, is GAGVSQSPRYKVAKRGQDVALRCDPISGHVSLFWYQQALGQGPEFLTYFQNEAQLDKSGLPSDRFFAERPEGSVSTLKIQRTQQEDSAVYLCASSLGTGGAGELFFGEGSRLTVL.

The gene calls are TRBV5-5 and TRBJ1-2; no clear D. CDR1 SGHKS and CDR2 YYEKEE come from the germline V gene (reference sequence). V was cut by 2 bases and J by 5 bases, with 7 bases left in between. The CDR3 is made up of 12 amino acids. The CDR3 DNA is TGTGCCAGCAGCTTATGGGATTATGGCTACACCTTC. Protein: CASSLWDYGYTF. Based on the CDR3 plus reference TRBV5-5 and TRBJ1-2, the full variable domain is DAGVTQSPTHLIKTRGQQVTLRCSPISGHKSVSWYQQVLGQGPQFIFQYYEKEERGRGNFPDRFSARQFPNYSSELNVNALLLGDSALYLCASSLWDYGYTFGSGTRLTVV.

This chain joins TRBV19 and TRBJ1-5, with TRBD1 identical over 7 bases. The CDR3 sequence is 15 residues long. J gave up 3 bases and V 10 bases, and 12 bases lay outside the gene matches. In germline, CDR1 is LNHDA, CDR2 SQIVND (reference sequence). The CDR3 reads CATGRDSPFNQPQHF. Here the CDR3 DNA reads TGTGCCACCGGAAGGGACAGTCCCTTCAATCAGCCCCAGCATTTT.

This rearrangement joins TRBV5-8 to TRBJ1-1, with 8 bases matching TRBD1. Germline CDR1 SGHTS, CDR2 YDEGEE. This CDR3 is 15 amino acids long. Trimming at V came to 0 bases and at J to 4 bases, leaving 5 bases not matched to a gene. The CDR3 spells CASSLEAGGFTEAFF. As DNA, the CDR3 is TGTGCCAGCAGCTTGGAGGCAGGGGGCTTCACTGAAGCTTTCTTT. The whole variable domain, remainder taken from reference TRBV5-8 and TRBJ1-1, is EAGVTQSPTHLIKTRGQQATLRCSPISGHTSVYWYQQALGLGLQFLLWYDEGEERNRGNFPPRFSGRQFPNYSSELNVNALELEDSALYLCASSLEAGGFTEAFFGQGTRLTVV.

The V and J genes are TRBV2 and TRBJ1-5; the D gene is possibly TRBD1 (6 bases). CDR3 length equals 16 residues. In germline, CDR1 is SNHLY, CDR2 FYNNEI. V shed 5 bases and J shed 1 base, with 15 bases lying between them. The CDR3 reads CASSHRASGSNQPQHF. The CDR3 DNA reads TGTGCCAGCAGTCACAGGGCGTCTGGGAGCAATCAGCCCCAGCATTTT.

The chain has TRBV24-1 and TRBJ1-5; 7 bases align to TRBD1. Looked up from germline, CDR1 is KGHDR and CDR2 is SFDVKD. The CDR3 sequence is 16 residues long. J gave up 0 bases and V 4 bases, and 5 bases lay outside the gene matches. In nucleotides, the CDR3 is TGTGCCACCAGTGACCACCAGGGGGATAGCAATCAGCCCCAGCATTTT. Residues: CATSDHQGDSNQPQHF.

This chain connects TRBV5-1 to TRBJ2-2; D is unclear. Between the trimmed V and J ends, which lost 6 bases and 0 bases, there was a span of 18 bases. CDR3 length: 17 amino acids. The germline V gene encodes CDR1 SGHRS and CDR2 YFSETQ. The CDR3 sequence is CASTSLQQLSNTGELFF. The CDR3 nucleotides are TGCGCCAGCACTAGTTTACAGCAGCTTTCGAACACCGGGGAGCTGTTTTTT.

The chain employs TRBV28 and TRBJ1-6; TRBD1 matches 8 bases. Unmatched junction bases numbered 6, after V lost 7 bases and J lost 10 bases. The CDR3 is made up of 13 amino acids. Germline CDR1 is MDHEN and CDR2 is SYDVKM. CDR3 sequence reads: CASTTGDGSPLHF. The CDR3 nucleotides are TGTGCCAGCACGACAGGGGATGGATCACCCCTCCACTTT.

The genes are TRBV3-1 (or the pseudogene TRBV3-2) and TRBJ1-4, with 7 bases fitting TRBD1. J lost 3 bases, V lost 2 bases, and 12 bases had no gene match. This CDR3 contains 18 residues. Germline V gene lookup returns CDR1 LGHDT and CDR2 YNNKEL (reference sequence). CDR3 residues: CASSQFIGGGTPNEKLFF. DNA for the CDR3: TGTGCCAGCAGCCAATTTATAGGGGGCGGTACACCTAATGAAAAACTGTTTTTT.

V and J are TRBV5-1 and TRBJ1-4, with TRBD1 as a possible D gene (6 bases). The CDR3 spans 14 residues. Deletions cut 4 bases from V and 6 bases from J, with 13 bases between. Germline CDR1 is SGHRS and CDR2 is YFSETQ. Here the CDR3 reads CASSPYYRDEKLFF. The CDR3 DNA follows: TGCGCCAGCAGCCCGTATTACAGGGATGAAAAACTGTTTTTT.

The CDR3 DNA reads TGTGCCAGCAGCCAACCCACAGGGGGCGACTATGGCTACACCTTC. It specifies CASSQPTGGDYGYTF. The genes are TRBV4-2 and TRBJ1-2; TRBD1 aligns across 9 bases. The germline V gene has CDR1 LGHNA and CDR2 YNFKEQ. The CDR3 is 15 amino acids. V lost 2 bases to trimming and J lost 3 bases; unmatched junction nucleotides: 4.

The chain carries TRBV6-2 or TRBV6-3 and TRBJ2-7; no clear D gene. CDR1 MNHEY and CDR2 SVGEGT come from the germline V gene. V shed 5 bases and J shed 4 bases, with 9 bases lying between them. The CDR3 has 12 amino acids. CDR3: CASSRSEYEQYF. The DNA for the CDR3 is TGTGCCAGCAGTCGGTCCGAGTACGAGCAGTACTTC.

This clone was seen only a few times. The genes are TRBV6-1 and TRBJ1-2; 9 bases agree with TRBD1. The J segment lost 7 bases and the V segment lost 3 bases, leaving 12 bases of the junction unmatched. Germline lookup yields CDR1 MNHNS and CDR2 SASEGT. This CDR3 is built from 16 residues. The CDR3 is CASSEILQGARGGYTF. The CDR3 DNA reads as TGTGCCAGCAGTGAGATCCTACAGGGGGCAAGAGGTGGCTACACCTTC.